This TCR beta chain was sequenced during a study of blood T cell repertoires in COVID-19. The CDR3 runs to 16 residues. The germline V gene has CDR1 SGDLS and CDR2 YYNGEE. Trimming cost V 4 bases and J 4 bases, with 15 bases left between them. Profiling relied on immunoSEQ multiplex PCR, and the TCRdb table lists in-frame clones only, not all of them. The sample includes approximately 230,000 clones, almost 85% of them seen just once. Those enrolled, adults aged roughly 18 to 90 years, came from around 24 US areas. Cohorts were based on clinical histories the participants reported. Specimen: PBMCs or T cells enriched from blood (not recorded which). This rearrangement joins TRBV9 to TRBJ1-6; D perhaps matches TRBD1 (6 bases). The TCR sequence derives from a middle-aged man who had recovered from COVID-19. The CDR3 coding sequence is TGTGCCAGCAGCCCTACACAGGGTGGTTATAATTCACCCCTCCACTTT. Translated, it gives CASSPTQGGYNSPLHF. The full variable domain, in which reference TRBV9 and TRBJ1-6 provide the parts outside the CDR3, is DSGVTQTPKHLITATGQRVTLRCSPRSGDLSVYWYQQSLDQGLQFLIQYYNGEERAKGNILERFSAQQFPDLHSELNLSSLELGDSALYFCASSPTQGGYNSPLHFGNGTRLTVT.